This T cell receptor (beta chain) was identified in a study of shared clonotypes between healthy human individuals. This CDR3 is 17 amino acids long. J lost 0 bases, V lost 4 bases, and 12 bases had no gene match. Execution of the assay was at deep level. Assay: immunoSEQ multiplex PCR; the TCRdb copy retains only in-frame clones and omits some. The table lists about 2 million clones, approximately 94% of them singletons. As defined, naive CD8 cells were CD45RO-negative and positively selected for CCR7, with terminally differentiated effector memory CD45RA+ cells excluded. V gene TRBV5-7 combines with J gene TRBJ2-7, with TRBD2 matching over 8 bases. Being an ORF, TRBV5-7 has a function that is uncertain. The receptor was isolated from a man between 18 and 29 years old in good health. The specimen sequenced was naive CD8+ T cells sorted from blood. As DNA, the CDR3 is TGTGCCAGCAGCGAGAAGCGGGGGCGGATATACTCCTACGAGCAGTACTTC. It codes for CASSEKRGRIYSYEQYF.